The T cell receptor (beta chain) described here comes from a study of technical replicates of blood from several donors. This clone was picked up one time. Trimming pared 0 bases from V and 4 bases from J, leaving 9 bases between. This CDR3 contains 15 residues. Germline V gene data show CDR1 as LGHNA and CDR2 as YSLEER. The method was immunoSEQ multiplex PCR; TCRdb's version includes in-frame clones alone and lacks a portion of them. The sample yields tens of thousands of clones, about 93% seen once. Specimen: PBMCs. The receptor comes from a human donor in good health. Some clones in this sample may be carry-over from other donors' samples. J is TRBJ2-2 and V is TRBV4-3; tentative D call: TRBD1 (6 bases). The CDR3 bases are TGCGCCAGCAGCCAAGATCGGGACACCACCGGGGAGCTGTTTTTT. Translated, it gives CASSQDRDTTGELFF.